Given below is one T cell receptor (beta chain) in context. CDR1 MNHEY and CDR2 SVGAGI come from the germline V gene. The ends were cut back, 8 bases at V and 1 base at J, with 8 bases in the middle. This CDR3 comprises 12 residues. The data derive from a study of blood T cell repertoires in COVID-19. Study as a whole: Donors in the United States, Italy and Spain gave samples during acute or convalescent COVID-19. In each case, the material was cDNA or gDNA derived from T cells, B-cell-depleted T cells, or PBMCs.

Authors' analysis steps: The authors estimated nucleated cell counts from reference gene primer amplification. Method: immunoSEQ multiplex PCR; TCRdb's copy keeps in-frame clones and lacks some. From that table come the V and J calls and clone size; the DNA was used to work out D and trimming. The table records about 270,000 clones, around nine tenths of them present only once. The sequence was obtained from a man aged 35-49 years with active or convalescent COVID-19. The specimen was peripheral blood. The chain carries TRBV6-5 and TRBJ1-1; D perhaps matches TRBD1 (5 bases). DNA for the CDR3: TGTGCCAGCGGACAAGGGAACACTGAAGCTTTCTTT. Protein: CASGQGNTEAFF.